The next 5 T cell receptor beta chains were all read from a single sample in a study of T cell clonotyping in hematopoietic cell transplantation. Libraries were prepared by immunoSEQ multiplex PCR; TCRdb keeps only in-frame clonotypes and omits some of them. This sample carries more than 7,500 clones, around 81% of them seen once, and the ten largest clones take approximately 4.8%. The sequencing here drew on peripheral blood mononuclear cells, taken 180 days after allogeneic stem cell transplant. Every receptor here comes from a female patient between 50 and 60 years old who had an allogeneic stem cell transplant from an unrelated donor, so the T cells may come from the graft donor. Some clones in this sample may be carry-over from other donors' samples.

This clone was recorded once. The gene calls are TRBV11-3 and TRBJ2-3, with D perhaps TRBD2 (5 bases). The CDR3 runs to 13 residues. The V gene lost 4 bases and the J gene lost 10 bases, with 15 bases spanning the gap. In germline, CDR1 is SGHNT, CDR2 YENEEA. The CDR3 loop is CASSSSGPGAQYF. CDR3 coding DNA: TGTGCCAGCAGCTCGTCTGGACCCGGGGCGCAGTATTTT.

This chain joins TRBV27 and TRBJ1-6; D remains unclear. CDR1 and CDR2 (germline): MNHEY, SMNVEV (reference sequence). The ends were cut back, 4 bases at V and 7 bases at J, with 11 bases in the middle. The CDR3 length is 14 residues. For the CDR3, the DNA is TGTGCCAGCAGTTATACAGCATACAATTCACCCCTCCACTTT. Translating gives CASSYTAYNSPLHF.

This clone occurred once. The junction departs from germline at one end; a sequencing error may be responsible. The chain combines TRBV4-1 with TRBJ1-1, with a tentative D call TRBD1 (6 bases). There are 14 residues in the CDR3. Germline CDR1 is MGHRA and CDR2 is YSYEKL. CDR3 amino acids: CASSPSTGISEAFF. In nucleotides, the CDR3 is TGCGCCAGCAGCCCCTCGACAGGTATTTCTGAGGCTTTCTTT.

The gene calls are TRBV4-3 and TRBJ2-3; TRBD2 aligns across 8 bases. This CDR3 has 13 residues. Germline trimming cut 2 bases from V and 10 bases from J; bases unmatched to any gene: 5. Germline CDR1 reads LGHNA; CDR2 reads YSLEER. In DNA, the CDR3 is TGCGCCAGCAGCCAAACCAAGACTAGCGCGCAGTATTTT. Protein: CASSQTKTSAQYF.

This chain links TRBV6-5 with TRBJ2-7; TRBD1 aligns across 9 bases. Germline values: CDR1 MNHEY, CDR2 SVGAGI. The CDR3 is made up of 15 amino acids. V lost 5 bases and J lost 0; bases outside the gene matches: 5. CDR3 sequence reads: CASSGPGQGSYEQYF. DNA of the CDR3: TGTGCCAGCAGTGGACCGGGACAGGGCTCCTACGAGCAGTACTTC.